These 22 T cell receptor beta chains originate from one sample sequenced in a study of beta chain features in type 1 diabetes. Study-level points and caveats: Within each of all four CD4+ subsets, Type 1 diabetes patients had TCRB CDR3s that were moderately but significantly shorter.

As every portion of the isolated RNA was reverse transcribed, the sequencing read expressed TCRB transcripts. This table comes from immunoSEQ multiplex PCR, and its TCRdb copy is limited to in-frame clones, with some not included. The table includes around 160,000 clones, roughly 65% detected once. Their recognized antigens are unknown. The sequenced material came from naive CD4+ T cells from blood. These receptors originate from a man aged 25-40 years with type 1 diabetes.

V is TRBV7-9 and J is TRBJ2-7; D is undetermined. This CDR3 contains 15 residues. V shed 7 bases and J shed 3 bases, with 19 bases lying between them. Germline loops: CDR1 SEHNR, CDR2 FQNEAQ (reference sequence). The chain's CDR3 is CASIPTGVGSYEQYF. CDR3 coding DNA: TGTGCCAGCATCCCCACTGGGGTGGGCAGCTACGAGCAGTACTTC.

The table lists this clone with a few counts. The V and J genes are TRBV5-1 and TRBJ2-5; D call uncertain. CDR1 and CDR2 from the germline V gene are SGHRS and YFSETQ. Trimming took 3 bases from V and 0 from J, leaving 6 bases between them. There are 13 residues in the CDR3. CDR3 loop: CASSSQYQETQYF. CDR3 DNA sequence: TGCGCCAGCAGCTCTCAGTACCAAGAGACCCAGTACTTC.

Here the CDR3 reads CASSLAQRGDARYTF. As DNA, the CDR3 is TGTGCCAGCAGCTTAGCGCAACGCGGGGACGCTCGCTACACCTTC. V gene TRBV7-9 combines with J gene TRBJ1-2; possible D gene TRBD1, 5 bases. V was cut by 0 bases and J by 9 bases, with 17 bases left in between. Germline-derived CDR1 and CDR2 are SEHNR and FQNEAQ (reference sequence). The CDR3 length is 15 residues.

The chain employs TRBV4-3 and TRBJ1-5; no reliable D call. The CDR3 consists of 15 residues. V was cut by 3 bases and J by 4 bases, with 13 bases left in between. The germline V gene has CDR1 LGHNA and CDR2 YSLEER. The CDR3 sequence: CASSQGLEGNQPQHF. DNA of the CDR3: TGCGCCAGCAGCCAGGGCTTGGAGGGAAATCAGCCCCAGCATTTT.

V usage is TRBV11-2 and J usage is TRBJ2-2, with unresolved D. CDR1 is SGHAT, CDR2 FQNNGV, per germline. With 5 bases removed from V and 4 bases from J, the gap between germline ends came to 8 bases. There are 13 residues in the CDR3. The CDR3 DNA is TGTGCCAGCAGCAGTTCCCCCACCGGGGAGCTGTTTTTT. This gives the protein CASSSSPTGELFF.

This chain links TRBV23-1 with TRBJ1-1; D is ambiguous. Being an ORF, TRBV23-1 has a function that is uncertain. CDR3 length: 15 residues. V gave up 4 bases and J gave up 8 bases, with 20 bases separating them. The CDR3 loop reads CASSPKRAPLREAFF. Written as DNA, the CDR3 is TGCGCCAGCAGTCCAAAACGCGCGCCTCTTAGGGAAGCTTTCTTT.

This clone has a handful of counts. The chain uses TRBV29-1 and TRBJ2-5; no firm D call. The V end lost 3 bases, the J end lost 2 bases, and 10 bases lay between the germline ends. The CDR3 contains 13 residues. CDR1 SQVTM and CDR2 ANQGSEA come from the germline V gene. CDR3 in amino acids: CSVDGDGQETQYF. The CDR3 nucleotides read TGCAGCGTTGACGGTGACGGACAAGAGACCCAGTACTTC.

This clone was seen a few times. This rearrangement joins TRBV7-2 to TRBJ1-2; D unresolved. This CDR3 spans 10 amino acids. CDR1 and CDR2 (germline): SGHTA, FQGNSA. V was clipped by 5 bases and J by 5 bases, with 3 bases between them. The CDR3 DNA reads TGTGCCAGCAGCAATTATGGCTACACCTTC. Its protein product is CASSNYGYTF. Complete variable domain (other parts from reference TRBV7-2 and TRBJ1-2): GAGVSQSPSNKVTEKGKDVELRCDPISGHTALYWYRQSLGQGLEFLIYFQGNSAPDKSGLPSDRFSAERTGGSVSTLTIQRTQQEDSAVYLCASSNYGYTFGSGTRLTVV.

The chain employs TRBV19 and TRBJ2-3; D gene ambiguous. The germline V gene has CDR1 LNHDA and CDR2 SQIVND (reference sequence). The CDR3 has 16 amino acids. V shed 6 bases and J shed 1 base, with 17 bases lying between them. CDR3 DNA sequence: TGTGCCAGTAGGCAAGGTAGTGCTCCTGGCACAGATACGCAGTATTTT. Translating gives CASRQGSAPGTDTQYF.

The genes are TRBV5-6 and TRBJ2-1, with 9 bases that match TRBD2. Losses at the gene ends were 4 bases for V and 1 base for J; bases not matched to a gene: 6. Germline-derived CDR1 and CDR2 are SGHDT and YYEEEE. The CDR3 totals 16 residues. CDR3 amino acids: CASSPLAGRSYNEQFF. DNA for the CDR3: TGTGCCAGCAGCCCCCTAGCGGGGCGATCCTACAATGAGCAGTTCTTC.

CDR3 sequence: CASSGQMESRGYTF. Written as DNA, the CDR3 is TGTGCCAGCAGTGGGCAGATGGAATCTAGGGGCTACACCTTC. V gene TRBV2 combines with J gene TRBJ1-2; D uncertain. The CDR3 totals 14 residues. In germline, CDR1 is SNHLY, CDR2 FYNNEI. Trimming took off 4 bases at V and 8 bases at J, with 17 bases between the two ends.

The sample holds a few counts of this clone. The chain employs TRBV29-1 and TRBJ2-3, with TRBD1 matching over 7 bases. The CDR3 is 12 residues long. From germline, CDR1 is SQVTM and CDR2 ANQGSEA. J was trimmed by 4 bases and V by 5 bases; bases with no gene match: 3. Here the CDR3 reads CSVTDRADTQYF. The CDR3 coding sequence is TGCAGCGTTACCGACAGGGCAGATACGCAGTATTTT.

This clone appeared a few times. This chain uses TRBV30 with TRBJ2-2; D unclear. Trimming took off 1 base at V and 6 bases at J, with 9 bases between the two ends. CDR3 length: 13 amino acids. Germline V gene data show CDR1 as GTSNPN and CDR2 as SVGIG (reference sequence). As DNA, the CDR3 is TGTGCCTGGAGTGGAAGAGTGCCCGGGGAGCTGTTTTTT. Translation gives CAWSGRVPGELFF.

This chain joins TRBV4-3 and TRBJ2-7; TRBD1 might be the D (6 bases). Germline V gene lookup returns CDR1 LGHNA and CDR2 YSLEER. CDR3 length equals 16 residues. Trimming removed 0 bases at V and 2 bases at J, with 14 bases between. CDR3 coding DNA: TGCGCCAGCAGCCAAGATGGGCAGGGGTTAACCTACGAGCAGTACTTC. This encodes CASSQDGQGLTYEQYF.

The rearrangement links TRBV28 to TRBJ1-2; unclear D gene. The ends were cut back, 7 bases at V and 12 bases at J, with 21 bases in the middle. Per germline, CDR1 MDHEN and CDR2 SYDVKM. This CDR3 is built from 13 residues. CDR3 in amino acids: CASTSGVVGGNTF. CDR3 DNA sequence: TGTGCCAGCACATCGGGCGTGGTGGGAGGAAACACCTTC.

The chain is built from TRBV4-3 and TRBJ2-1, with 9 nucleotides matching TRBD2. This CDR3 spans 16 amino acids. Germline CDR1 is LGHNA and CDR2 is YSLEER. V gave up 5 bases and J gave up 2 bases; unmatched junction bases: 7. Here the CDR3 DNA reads TGCGCCAGCAGCGCGCTAGCGGGGTCTACCTACAATGAGCAGTTCTTC. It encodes CASSALAGSTYNEQFF.

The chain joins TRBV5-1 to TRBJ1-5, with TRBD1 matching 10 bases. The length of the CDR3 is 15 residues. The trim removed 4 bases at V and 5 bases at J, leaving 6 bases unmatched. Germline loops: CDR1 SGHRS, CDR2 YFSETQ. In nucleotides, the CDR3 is TGCGCCAGCAGCCTGTCAGGGACAGGGGATCAGCCCCAGCATTTT. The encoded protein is CASSLSGTGDQPQHF.

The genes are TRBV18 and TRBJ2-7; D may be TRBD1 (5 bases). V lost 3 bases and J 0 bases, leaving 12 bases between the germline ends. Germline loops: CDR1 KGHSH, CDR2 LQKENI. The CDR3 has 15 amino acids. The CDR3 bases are TGTGCCAGCTCACCGACCAGGGTAAACTCCTACGAGCAGTACTTC. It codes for CASSPTRVNSYEQYF. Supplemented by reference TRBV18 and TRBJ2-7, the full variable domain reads NAGVMQNPRHLVRRRGQEARLRCSPMKGHSHVYWYRQLPEEGLKFMVYLQKENIIDESGMPKERFSAEFPKEGPSILRIQQVVRGDSAAYFCASSPTRVNSYEQYFGPGTRLTVT.

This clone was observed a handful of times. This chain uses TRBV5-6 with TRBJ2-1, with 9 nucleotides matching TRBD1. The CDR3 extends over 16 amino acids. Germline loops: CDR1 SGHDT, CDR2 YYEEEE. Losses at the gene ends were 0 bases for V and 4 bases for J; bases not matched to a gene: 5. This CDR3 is CASSLGDGTGYNEQFF. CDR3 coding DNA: TGTGCCAGCAGCTTGGGTGATGGGACAGGGTACAATGAGCAGTTCTTC.

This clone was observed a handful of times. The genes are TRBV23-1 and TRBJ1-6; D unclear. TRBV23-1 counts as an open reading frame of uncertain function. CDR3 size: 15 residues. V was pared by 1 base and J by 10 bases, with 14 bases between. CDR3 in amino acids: CASSQWSGFRSPLHF. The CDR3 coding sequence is TGCGCCAGCAGTCAATGGTCGGGGTTCAGGTCACCCCTCCACTTT.

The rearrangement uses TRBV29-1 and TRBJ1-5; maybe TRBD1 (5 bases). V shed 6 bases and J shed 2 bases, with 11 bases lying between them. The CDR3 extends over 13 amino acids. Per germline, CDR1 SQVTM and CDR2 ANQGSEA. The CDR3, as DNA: TGCAGCGTCCAAGGGGACGGCAATCAGCCCCAGCATTTT. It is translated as CSVQGDGNQPQHF.

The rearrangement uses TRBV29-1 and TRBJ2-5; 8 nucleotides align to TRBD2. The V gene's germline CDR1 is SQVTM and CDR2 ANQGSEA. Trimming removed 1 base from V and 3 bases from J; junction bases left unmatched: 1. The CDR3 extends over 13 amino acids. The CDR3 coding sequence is TGCAGCGTTGAAGGCGGGGGGAAAGAGACCCAGTACTTC. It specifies CSVEGGGKETQYF.